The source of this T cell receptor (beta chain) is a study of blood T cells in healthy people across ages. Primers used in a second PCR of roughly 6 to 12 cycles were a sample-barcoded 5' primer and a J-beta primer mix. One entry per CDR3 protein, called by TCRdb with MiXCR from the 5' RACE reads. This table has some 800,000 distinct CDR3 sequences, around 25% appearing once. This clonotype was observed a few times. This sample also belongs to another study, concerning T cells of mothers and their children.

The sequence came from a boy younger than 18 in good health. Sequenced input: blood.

The CDR3 spells CASSYRDRSSPLHF. DNA of the CDR3: TGTGCCAGCAGCTACCGGGACAGAAGTTCACCCCTCCACTTT. This rearrangement joins TRBV5-6 to TRBJ1-6, with 7 bases aligning to TRBD1. CDR3 length: 14 amino acids. Germline CDR1 and CDR2: SGHDT and YYEEEE. V was pared by 3 bases and J by 9 bases, with 6 bases of the junction left unmatched.